The sequence of this T cell receptor beta chain was determined in a study of blood T cell repertoires in COVID-19. On the study more broadly: PBMCs, B-cell-depleted T cells, or T cells provided the cDNA or gDNA that made up the material.

Per the study methods: Amplification of reference gene primers provided the estimated nucleated cell counts. Here immunoSEQ multiplex PCR was the method, and the copy in TCRdb shows in-frame clones only, minus some. V and J calls and clone size are given by that table; D and trimming were obtained from the DNA. The sample shows about 180,000 clones, approximately 84% of them seen only once. V was clipped by 4 bases and J by 0 bases, with 10 bases between them. There are 14 residues in the CDR3. The germline CDR1 and CDR2 sequences are SGDLS and YYNGEE. The TCR sequence derives from a woman between 35 and 50 years old with acute COVID-19. Sequenced: PBMCs or T cells enriched from blood (not recorded which). The rearrangement links TRBV9 to TRBJ1-1; a possible D gene is TRBD1 (5 bases). The CDR3, as DNA: TGTGCCAGCAGCCAGGGACTGTTGAACACTGAAGCTTTCTTT. Its translation: CASSQGLLNTEAFF.